Shown below are 14 T cell receptor beta chains from a single sample sequenced in a study of blood T cell repertoires in COVID-19. Data came from immunoSEQ multiplex PCR; TCRdb stores just in-frame clones and leaves some out. The table includes 200,000 to 250,000 clones, around 82% detected once. The source material was peripheral blood. The origin of the receptors is a woman of 80 years or more with acute or convalescent COVID-19.

Remarks on this clone: At the DNA level, this CDR3 is encoded by other sequences in the same sample as well. The rearrangement links TRBV19 to TRBJ1-6, with 8 bases fitting TRBD1. This CDR3 is 15 amino acids long. The V gene's germline CDR1 is LNHDA and CDR2 SQIVND (reference sequence). Trimming removed 3 bases from V and 5 bases from J; junction bases left unmatched: 3. The CDR3 protein is CASSIGTGDNSPLHF. The CDR3 region has the DNA TGTGCCAGTAGTATCGGGACAGGCGATAATTCACCCCTCCACTTT.

The gene calls are TRBV3-1 (or the pseudogene TRBV3-2) and TRBJ2-3; a possible D gene is TRBD2 (6 bases). The length of the CDR3 is 16 residues. V dropped 4 bases and J dropped 2 bases, with 16 bases sitting between them. Germline V gives CDR1 LGHDT, CDR2 YNNKEL (reference sequence). CDR3 loop: CASSRRDSGFTDTQYF. The DNA for the CDR3 is TGTGCCAGCAGCCGCCGAGACAGCGGGTTCACAGATACGCAGTATTTT.

The CDR3 is CATSRTGGTTEAFF. As DNA, the CDR3 is TGTGCCACCTCGAGGACAGGGGGGACGACTGAAGCTTTCTTT. The chain couples TRBV25-1 to TRBJ1-1; 10 nucleotides align to TRBD1. There are 14 residues in the CDR3. The germline gives CDR1 MGHDK, CDR2 SYGVNS. V lost 10 bases and J lost 5; bases outside the gene matches: 10.

The chain is built from TRBV29-1 and TRBJ1-4, with D possibly being TRBD1 (6 bases). V lost 4 bases, J lost 4 bases, and 13 bases lay in between. This CDR3 contains 14 residues. In germline, CDR1 is SQVTM, CDR2 ANQGSEA. The DNA of the CDR3 is TGCAGCGTTGCTGTTGGGGGCCTTAATGAAAAACTGTTTTTT. Protein product: CSVAVGGLNEKLFF.

The sample holds one count of this clone. This rearrangement joins TRBV5-1 to TRBJ1-3, with D hard to call. This CDR3 is built from 14 residues. The germline gives CDR1 SGHRS, CDR2 YFSETQ. V dropped 4 bases and J dropped 1 base, with 9 bases sitting between them. CDR3 in DNA: TGCGCCAGCAGCCGCGACTTATCTGGAAACACCATATATTTT. Translating it yields CASSRDLSGNTIYF.

The chain employs TRBV7-3 and TRBJ2-5; TRBD1 aligns across 7 bases. This CDR3 is built from 14 residues. V shed 0 bases, J shed 5 bases, and the junction held 3 bases outside the gene matches. The germline gives CDR1 SGHTA, CDR2 FQGTGA. CDR3 in amino acids: CASSLTGGVETQYF. CDR3 coding DNA: TGTGCCAGCAGCTTAACAGGGGGCGTGGAGACCCAGTACTTC.

This chain connects TRBV5-1 to TRBJ1-4; 7 bases are a match to TRBD1. This CDR3 region has 14 residues. J was trimmed by 5 bases and V by 1 base; bases with no gene match: 2. CDR1 SGHRS and CDR2 YFSETQ come from the germline V gene. The CDR3, as DNA: TGCGCCAGCAGCTTGCAGGGGGAAAATGAAAAACTGTTTTTT. This codes for CASSLQGENEKLFF. Together with reference TRBV5-1 and TRBJ1-4, the CDR3 gives the full variable domain: KAGVTQTPRYLIKTRGQQVTLSCSPISGHRSVSWYQQTPGQGLQFLFEYFSETQRNKGNFPGRFSGRQFSNSRSEMNVSTLELGDSALYLCASSLQGENEKLFFGSGTQLSVL.

This clone was seen a handful of times. The CDR3: CASSSKTGTDYEKLFF. DNA of the CDR3: TGTGCCAGCAGCTCAAAAACCGGGACAGATTATGAAAAACTGTTTTTT. The rearrangement uses TRBV7-2 and TRBJ1-4; 7 bases fit TRBD1. Unmatched junction bases numbered 11, after V lost 4 bases and J lost 6 bases. This CDR3 has 16 residues. The germline CDR1 and CDR2 sequences are SGHTA and FQGNSA.

This clone was observed a few times. The J gene is TRBJ1-1, the V gene TRBV7-8, with 8 bases identical to TRBD1. Germline CDR1 is SGHVS and CDR2 is FQNEAQ. The J segment lost 12 bases and the V segment lost 1 base, leaving 13 bases of the junction unmatched. CDR3 size: 15 residues. CDR3 sequence: CASSLVPQFDRGTFF. The CDR3 DNA sequence: TGTGCCAGCAGCTTAGTCCCCCAATTCGACAGGGGTACTTTCTTT.

V gene TRBV5-4 combines with J gene TRBJ1-4; tentative D call: TRBD1 (5 bases). Germline CDR1 is SGHNT and CDR2 is YYREEE (reference sequence). The CDR3 contains 13 residues. The V end was cut by 0 bases, the J end by 10 bases, with 10 bases between. The CDR3: CASSLGQGGKLFF. The DNA for the CDR3 is TGTGCCAGCAGCTTGGGCCAGGGCGGAAAACTGTTTTTT.

CDR3 residues: CASSIESGWELFF. The CDR3 DNA is TGTGCCAGTAGTATAGAATCCGGGTGGGAGCTGTTTTTT. The V call is TRBV19, the J call TRBJ2-2, with D unclear. Between the trimmed V and J ends, which lost 0 bases and 9 bases, there was a span of 8 bases. CDR1 LNHDA and CDR2 SQIVND come from the germline V gene (reference sequence). This CDR3 is 13 amino acids long.

The chain couples TRBV9 to TRBJ2-2; 7 nucleotides match TRBD1. The germline gives CDR1 SGDLS, CDR2 YYNGEE. This CDR3 is 16 amino acids long. The trim removed 3 bases at V and 5 bases at J, leaving 10 bases unmatched. This chain's CDR3 is CASSAPGQTKTGELFF. CDR3 nucleotide sequence: TGTGCCAGCAGCGCTCCGGGACAGACTAAAACCGGGGAGCTGTTTTTT. Full variable domain (rest looked up from reference TRBV9 and TRBJ2-2): DSGVTQTPKHLITATGQRVTLRCSPRSGDLSVYWYQQSLDQGLQFLIQYYNGEERAKGNILERFSAQQFPDLHSELNLSSLELGDSALYFCASSAPGQTKTGELFFGEGSRLTVL.

This sequence joins TRBV29-1 and TRBJ2-6, with TRBD2 as a possible D gene (5 bases). Looked up from germline, CDR1 is SQVTM and CDR2 is ANQGSEA. The V gene lost 5 bases and the J gene lost 1 base, with 9 bases spanning the gap. The CDR3 sequence is 14 residues long. The CDR3 here is CSVRTGSGANVLTF. The CDR3, as DNA: TGCAGCGTTCGGACTGGGTCTGGGGCCAACGTCCTGACTTTC.

V gene TRBV7-2 combines with J gene TRBJ2-1; perhaps TRBD2 as D (6 bases). Germline CDR1 and CDR2: SGHTA and FQGNSA. V was trimmed by 4 bases and J by 0 bases, leaving 10 bases between them. The CDR3 runs to 15 residues. The CDR3 here is CASSSGGYSYNEQFF. CDR3 nucleotide sequence: TGTGCCAGCAGCTCCGGGGGTTACTCCTACAATGAGCAGTTCTTC.